This T cell receptor beta chain came from a study of beta chain features in type 1 diabetes. Study context: There was similarity between patients and healthy donors in age, gender and cell yields. Study results and limitations: Insertions at VDJ junctions were less frequent in type 1 diabetes patients. These patients also deleted more nucleotides at the same junctions. Moderately but significantly shorter TCRB CDR3s were found in Type 1 diabetes patients in all four CD4+ subsets.

Every bit of the isolated RNA underwent reverse transcription, so sequencing read expressed TCRB transcripts. This table comes from immunoSEQ multiplex PCR, and its TCRdb copy is limited to in-frame clones, with some not included. The data hold around 430,000 clones, with 30% observed a single time. Concerning this clone itself: Its cognate antigen is unknown.

Sorting of CD4+ naive, central memory, regulatory and stem cell-like memory cells was performed via CD45RO/CCR7/CD25/CD127/CD95/CD27. The CDR3 spans 13 residues. Germline loops: CDR1 SGHRS, CDR2 YFSETQ. V was pared by 4 bases and J by 4 bases, with 11 bases between. The sample taken for sequencing was naive CD4+ T cells from blood. This clonotype was obtained from a young man in good health. This chain links TRBV5-1 with TRBJ2-5, with D perhaps TRBD1 (6 bases). The CDR3 DNA is TGCGCCAGCAGCCCGGACAGTTTAGAGACCCAGTACTTC. Encoded protein: CASSPDSLETQYF. The full variable domain, its missing parts supplied by reference TRBV5-1 and TRBJ2-5, is KAGVTQTPRYLIKTRGQQVTLSCSPISGHRSVSWYQQTPGQGLQFLFEYFSETQRNKGNFPGRFSGRQFSNSRSEMNVSTLELGDSALYLCASSPDSLETQYFGPGTRLLVL.